The rows below give T cell receptor beta chains drawn from one sample of a study of blood T cell repertoires in COVID-19. Some clones are missing from TCRdb's copy, which holds only in-frame ones; the method was immunoSEQ multiplex PCR. The sample has about 300,000 clones; approximately 84% are singletons. Sequencing input: peripheral blood. The source of these receptors is a human donor with COVID-19, enrolled during active disease. The donor label of this sample is uncertain. CDR3s include the opening cysteine and the closing phenylalanine or tryptophan. D genes are given only for firm matches. Size tells how often a clone was seen (once, few, many) or the class of an expanded clone, and some rows leave it out.

once,TRBV3-1/TRBV3-2,TRBJ2-7,TRBD2,TGTGCCAGCAGCCAAGAGGCTAGCGGGGGGTACGAGCAGTACTTC,CASSQEASGGYEQYF
NA,TRBV7-9,TRBJ2-7,TRBD2,TGTGCCAGCAGCTACCGGACTAGCGGGAGGGACGAGCAGTACTTC,CASSYRTSGRDEQYF
NA,TRBV7-8,TRBJ1-5,NA,TGTGCCAGCAGCTTAGAAGAACAGCCCTTTAGCAATCAGCCCCAGCATTTT,CASSLEEQPFSNQPQHF
once,TRBV23-1,TRBJ1-1,TRBD1,TGCGCCAGCAGTCAATCAGGCGGACAGGTGAACACTGAAGCTTTCTTT,CASSQSGGQVNTEAFF
NA,TRBV11-2,TRBJ2-5,TRBD2,TGTGCCAGCAGCCCTAAGGAGCGGGAGATTCAAGAGACCCAGTACTTC,CASSPKEREIQETQYF
NA,TRBV9,TRBJ2-2,NA,TGTGCCAGCAGCGTAGGAGGCGGGGCAAACACCGGGGAGCTGTTTTTT,CASSVGGGANTGELFF
few,TRBV10-1,TRBJ1-1,TRBD1,TGCGCCAGCAGGACAGGGGGCCCTGAAGCTTTCTTT,CASRTGGPEAFF
NA,TRBV6-2/TRBV6-3,TRBJ1-2,NA,TGTGCCAGCAGTTGGGAGTATGGCTACACCTTC,CASSWEYGYTF
NA,TRBV3-1/TRBV3-2,TRBJ2-1,TRBD1,TGTGCCAGCAGCCCCTCTTGGGGGACAGGGTACAATGAGCAGTTCTTC,CASSPSWGTGYNEQFF
few,TRBV7-3,TRBJ1-2,NA,TGTGCCAGCAGCTTAGGGGCGGGATATGGCTACACCTTC,CASSLGAGYGYTF
NA,TRBV19,TRBJ2-5,NA,TGTGCCAGTAGTTTTACGGGTGGCGAGACCCAGTACTTC,CASSFTGGETQYF
NA,TRBV30,TRBJ2-5,NA,TGTGCCTGGAGTCGTCACGGAGCGGAGACCCAGTACTTC,CAWSRHGAETQYF
NA,TRBV19,TRBJ1-1,TRBD1,TGTGCCAGTAAGGGCAGGGGGACGAACACTGAAGCTTTCTTT,CASKGRGTNTEAFF
NA,TRBV7-4,TRBJ1-5,TRBD1,TGTGCCAGCAGCCCTCGGGAAGAGCAGGGGGCGGACAATCAGCCCCAGCATTTT,CASSPREEQGADNQPQHF